Listed below are T cell receptor beta chains from one sample, sequenced in a study of shared clonotypes between healthy human individuals. Data came from immunoSEQ multiplex PCR; TCRdb stores just in-frame clones and leaves some out. The sample has roughly 1,600,000 clones; approximately 98.5% are singletons. The sequenced sample was naive CD4+ T cells sorted from blood. The receptors shown here come from a man aged 25 to 40 in good health. Both conserved end residues are trimmed from each CDR3. Fields, in order: D gene, J gene, V gene, CDR3 protein. D genes are given only for firm matches.

>.|TRBJ2-5|TRBV5-4
ASSLKNQETQY
>.|TRBJ2-2|TRBV10-3
AISEARTDTGELF
>.|TRBJ1-3|TRBV30
AWTGGVHSGNTIY
>.|TRBJ2-4|TRBV19
ASSIDPAGGIQY
>TRBD2|TRBJ2-7|TRBV13
ASSSLAGASYEQY
>TRBD2|TRBJ2-7|TRBV10-3
AISPGSGLHYEQY
>TRBD1|TRBJ1-1|TRBV18
ASSPPGRGRETEAF
>TRBD2|TRBJ2-3|TRBV19
ASSPGGWTDTQY
>.|TRBJ1-5|TRBV28
ASSPGPPLGQPQH
>.|TRBJ2-5|TRBV19
ASSIGTLSQETQY
>.|TRBJ2-5|TRBV15
ATSSARSEETQY
>.|TRBJ2-2|TRBV5-1
ASSHGTANTGELF
>.|TRBJ2-2|TRBV18
ASSPRQGGTGELF
>.|TRBJ2-1|TRBV9
ASSVAVASNEQF
>TRBD2|TRBJ2-7|TRBV7-2
ASSPRASGRSEQY
>.|TRBJ2-7|TRBV5-4
ASNSRRTYEQY
>TRBD1|TRBJ2-7|TRBV19
ASSIWGTGAYEQY
>.|TRBJ2-5|TRBV7-9
ASSLFSAFQETQY
>TRBD2|TRBJ2-3|TRBV5-4
ASSKTLAGGLY
>.|TRBJ2-7|TRBV5-5
ASSWDFSSYYEQY
>TRBD1|TRBJ1-1|TRBV7-8
ASSPRGGFTEAF
>TRBD1|TRBJ1-5|TRBV18
ASSPPVGTGVQPQH
>.|TRBJ1-1|TRBV6-5
ASSRSGENTEAF
>.|TRBJ2-1|TRBV5-4
ASSLDAPWATYNEQF
>.|TRBJ2-6|TRBV10-1
ASSESTGVGANVLT
>.|TRBJ1-1|TRBV18
ASSALKSTTEAF
>.|TRBJ2-7|TRBV7-6
ASSFQAEQY
>TRBD2|TRBJ2-3|TRBV15
ATSRWTSGSADTQY
>TRBD2|TRBJ2-7|TRBV5-4
ASSLGLAKTYEQY
>.|TRBJ1-1|TRBV28
ASSLMADSI
>TRBD1|TRBJ2-3|TRBV29-1
SAAAGTGAYTQY
>TRBD2|TRBJ2-3|TRBV9
ASSVMGGRVQNTQY
>.|TRBJ1-1|TRBV6-1
ASSDAGPKNTEAF
>TRBD2|TRBJ2-3|TRBV5-4
ASSPSGRTYSTDTQY
>TRBD1|TRBJ2-2|TRBV2
ASRSQGATGELF
>.|TRBJ1-1|TRBV6-5
ASRLRTEVTEAF
>TRBD1|TRBJ1-3|TRBV28
ASSTGGHGNTIY
>.|TRBJ2-3|TRBV9
ASSVEGPGGTDTQY
>TRBD2|TRBJ2-3|TRBV5-4
ASSSPGVAGARDTQY
>.|TRBJ2-3|TRBV6-5
ASSRQAWITDTQY
>.|TRBJ2-7|TRBV11-2
ASSLALWRNEQY
>TRBD1|TRBJ1-2|TRBV10-1
ASSPGGRQGYGYT
>.|TRBJ1-1|TRBV5-5
ASSFTAAGEAF
>TRBD2|TRBJ2-7|TRBV9
ASSVGTSGSYEQY
>.|TRBJ2-1|TRBV5-4
ASSSPGYGRHEQF
>TRBD1|TRBJ2-7|TRBV15
ATSIKDRVGEQY
>.|TRBJ2-7|TRBV29-1
SAATTAYEQY
>.|TRBJ1-4|TRBV5-1
ASKRGGTNEKLF
>.|TRBJ1-5|TRBV5-6
ASSLRGDQPQH
>.|TRBJ2-4|TRBV5-1
ASSLGGESGKNIQY
>.|TRBJ2-1|TRBV6-4
ASSAKPFNEQF
>.|TRBJ2-3|TRBV9
ASSVAGVANTDTQY
>.|TRBJ2-7|TRBV6-6
ASSPISKENAYEQY
>.|TRBJ1-5|TRBV6-5
ASSRRGGSQPQH
>.|TRBJ2-3|TRBV20-1
SAPDRDTQY